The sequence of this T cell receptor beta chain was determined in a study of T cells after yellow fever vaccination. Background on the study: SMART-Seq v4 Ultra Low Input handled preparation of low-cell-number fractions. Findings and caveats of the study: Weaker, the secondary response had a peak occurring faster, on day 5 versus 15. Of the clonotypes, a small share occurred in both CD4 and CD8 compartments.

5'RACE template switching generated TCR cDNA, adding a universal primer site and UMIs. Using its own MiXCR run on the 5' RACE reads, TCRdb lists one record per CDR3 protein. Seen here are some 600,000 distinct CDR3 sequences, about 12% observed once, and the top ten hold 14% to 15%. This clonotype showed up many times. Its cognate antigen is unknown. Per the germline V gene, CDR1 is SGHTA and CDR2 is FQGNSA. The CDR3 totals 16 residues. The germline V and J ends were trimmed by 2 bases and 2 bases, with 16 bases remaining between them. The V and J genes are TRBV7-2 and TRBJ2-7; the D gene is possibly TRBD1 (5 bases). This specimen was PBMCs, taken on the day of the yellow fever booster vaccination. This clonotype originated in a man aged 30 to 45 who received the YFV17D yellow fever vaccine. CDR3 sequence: CASSLSSGRVPYEQYF. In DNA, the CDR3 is TGTGCCAGCAGCTTATCGTCGGGCAGGGTCCCCTACGAGCAGTACTTC.